The clone carrying this T cell receptor (beta chain) was found a few times. No antigen is known for it. The record originates from a study of early T cells in non-severe SARS-CoV-2 infection. Study background: The input, bulk RNA from unsorted whole blood, was sequenced, and chains were unpaired.

Individual cDNA molecules were tagged with unique molecular identifiers, the study reported. TCRdb reprocessed the 5' RACE reads with MiXCR, giving one entry per CDR3 protein. The sample yields tens of thousands of distinct CDR3 sequences, approximately 7% seen once. CDR1 and CDR2 (germline): SGHTA, FQGTGA. V was trimmed by 4 bases and J by 1 base, leaving 10 bases between them. The CDR3 is 14 residues long. Study results and caveats: Using VDJdb, the matching emphasized anti-spike CD8 responses while missing private and CD4 specificities.

Sequencing was performed on whole blood. The J gene is TRBJ2-5, the V gene TRBV7-3; D is undetermined. The TCR comes from an adult who was a healthcare worker with PCR-confirmed SARS-CoV-2 infection or an uninfected control (not recorded which). CDR3 residues: CASSSLGFQETQYF. The CDR3 DNA is TGTGCCAGCAGCTCCCTCGGTTTCCAAGAGACCCAGTACTTC.